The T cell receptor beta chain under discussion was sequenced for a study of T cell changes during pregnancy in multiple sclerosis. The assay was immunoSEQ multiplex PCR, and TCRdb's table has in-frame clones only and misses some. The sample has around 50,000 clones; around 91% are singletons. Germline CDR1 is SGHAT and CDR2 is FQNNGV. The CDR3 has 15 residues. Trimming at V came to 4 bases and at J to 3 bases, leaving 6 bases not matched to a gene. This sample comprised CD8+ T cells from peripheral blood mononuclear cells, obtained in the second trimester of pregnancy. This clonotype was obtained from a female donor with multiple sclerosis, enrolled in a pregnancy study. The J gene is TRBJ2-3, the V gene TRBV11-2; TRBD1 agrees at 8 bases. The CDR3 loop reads CASSSGQEGTDTQYF. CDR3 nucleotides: TGTGCCAGCAGCTCGGGACAGGAAGGGACAGATACGCAGTATTTT.